This TCR beta chain was recorded in a study of blood T cell repertoires in COVID-19. Study as a whole: Resolution of symptoms, clearance, or two negative PCRs was present in recovered Cohort 3 donors. The United States, Italy and Spain supplied acute and convalescent COVID-19 samples. Sample material is recorded as cDNA or gDNA derived from T cells, B-cell-depleted T cells, or PBMCs.

Membership in each cohort depended on participant-reported clinical history. This clone has just one count. This same CDR3 is encoded by further DNA sequences in the sample. Repertoires were generated with immunoSEQ multiplex PCR, while TCRdb's copy carries only in-frame clones and drops some. The sample has 200,000 to 250,000 clones, roughly 90% seen once. Germline trimming cut 0 bases from V and 7 bases from J; bases unmatched to any gene: 3. There are 14 residues in the CDR3. Looked up from germline, CDR1 is SGHRS and CDR2 is YFSETQ. The TCR originated in a woman between 50 and 59 years old in a cohort exposed to, infected with or recovered from COVID-19 (not recorded which). The chain links TRBV5-1 to TRBJ1-2; 10 bases are shared with TRBD1. Sequences were obtained from PBMCs or T cells enriched from blood (not recorded which). The CDR3 loop reads CASSLETGGGGYTF. In nucleotides, the CDR3 is TGCGCCAGCAGCTTGGAGACAGGGGGCGGTGGCTACACCTTC.